This is a list of T cell receptor beta chains from one sample in a study of shared clonotypes between healthy human individuals. Sequenced by immunoSEQ multiplex PCR; TCRdb stores in-frame clones only, minus some. The data contain hundreds of thousands of clones, about 96% of them singletons. Sequenced input: naive CD8+ T cells sorted from blood. The receptor source for this set is a man aged 30 to 45 in good health. Both conserved end residues are part of each CDR3. The D gene is left open where the match is weak. Rows give clone size only sometimes, using once, few, many, or a class for an expanded clone.

len	j_gene	d_gene	v_gene	abundance	CDR3nt	CDR3aa
14	TRBJ2-2	.	TRBV28	.	TGTGCCAGCAGTTCAAGACTAGTGGCCGGGGAGCTGTTTTTT	CASSSRLVAGELFF
16	TRBJ1-1	.	TRBV6-1	.	TGTGCCAGCAGTGAAGGGGCAGGGGAATGGATAACTGAAGCTTTCTTT	CASSEGAGEWITEAFF
15	TRBJ2-1	TRBD1	TRBV7-9	.	TGTGCCAGCAGCGCCCGGGACAGGGGGCACGGTGAGCAGTTCTTC	CASSARDRGHGEQFF
12	TRBJ1-1	.	TRBV29-1	.	TGCAGCGTTGCCCAGATGAACACTGAAGCTTTCTTT	CSVAQMNTEAFF
13	TRBJ2-5	TRBD2	TRBV7-2	.	TGTGCCAGCAGCTTGGGACTAGCGGAGACCCAGTACTTC	CASSLGLAETQYF
15	TRBJ2-7	TRBD2	TRBV5-1	few	TGCGCCAGCAGCTTGTTGAGCGGGAGTGGGTACGAGCAGTACTTC	CASSLLSGSGYEQYF
15	TRBJ2-2	.	TRBV7-9	few	TGTGCCAGCAGTCTACCGGAGGACCCCACCGGGGAGCTGTTTTTT	CASSLPEDPTGELFF
17	TRBJ2-3	.	TRBV11-2	.	TGTGCCAGCAGCCTCCCCTTAGAGTTGGGATTCGCAGATACGCAGTATTTT	CASSLPLELGFADTQYF
13	TRBJ2-7	.	TRBV11-3	.	TGTGCCAGCAGCCCACGGTTGGGTTACGAGCAGTACTTC	CASSPRLGYEQYF
15	TRBJ2-1	TRBD1	TRBV19	once	TGTGCCAGTAGTACCCCGGGACAGGGAACCAATGAGCAGTTCTTC	CASSTPGQGTNEQFF
16	TRBJ2-1	TRBD1	TRBV4-1	once	TGCGCCAGCAGCGACAAATCCGGGACAGGGAACAATGAGCAGTTCTTC	CASSDKSGTGNNEQFF
15	TRBJ2-5	TRBD2	TRBV6-5	.	TGTGCCAGCACACTCAGCGGGGGAGATCAAGAGACCCAGTACTTC	CASTLSGGDQETQYF
16	TRBJ2-7	.	TRBV2	.	TGTGCCAGCACTGTCTTCTTGACAGGGACTCGAGCCGAGCAGTACTTC	CASTVFLTGTRAEQYF
16	TRBJ1-2	TRBD1	TRBV27	once	TGTGCCAGCAGTCCGACCCTACCGGACAGGGGGCCTGGCTACACCTTC	CASSPTLPDRGPGYTF
19	TRBJ2-7	TRBD2	TRBV11-2	.	TGTGCCAGCAGCACAACCGGGACTAGCGGGTTTCCCCCTAGCTACGAGCAGTACTTC	CASSTTGTSGFPPSYEQYF
17	TRBJ2-7	TRBD2	TRBV30	.	TGTGCCTGGATAGGGACTAGCGGGAGGAACGGGGCCTACGAGCAGTACTTC	CAWIGTSGRNGAYEQYF
20	TRBJ1-3	.	TRBV9	.	TGTGCCAGCAGCGTAGAGATGGGAGGGGGACACCTAACCTCTGGAAACACCATATATTTT	CASSVEMGGGHLTSGNTIYF
12	TRBJ2-7	.	TRBV5-4	.	TGTGCCAGCAGCTTCAGTTTATACGAGCAGTACTTC	CASSFSLYEQYF
17	TRBJ2-3	TRBD2	TRBV28	.	TGTGCCAGCAGTTTTGGGCTAGCGGGAGAATTTACAGATACGCAGTATTTT	CASSFGLAGEFTDTQYF
17	TRBJ2-6	TRBD2	TRBV28	.	TGTGCCAGCAGTTTACCAGCGGGAGGGGCCGGGGCCAACGTCCTGACTTTC	CASSLPAGGAGANVLTF
15	TRBJ2-1	TRBD2	TRBV5-5	.	TGTGCCAGCAGCCTTAGCGGGAGCTCCTACAATGAGCAGTTCTTC	CASSLSGSSYNEQFF
15	TRBJ2-3	TRBD2	TRBV7-9	.	TGTGCCAGCAGCTTATCTAGCGGGGTAACAGATACGCAGTATTTT	CASSLSSGVTDTQYF
12	TRBJ1-2	.	TRBV13	.	TGTGCCAGCAGCGAGGGGACCTATGGCTACACCTTC	CASSEGTYGYTF
16	TRBJ1-4	.	TRBV7-9	once	TGTGCCAGCAGCTTACGGCAGGGAACGACTAATGAAAAACTGTTTTTT	CASSLRQGTTNEKLFF
12	TRBJ1-5	.	TRBV6-5	.	TGTGCCAGCAGGACGGGCTGGGAGCCCCAGCATTTT	CASRTGWEPQHF
17	TRBJ2-6	.	TRBV7-9	.	TGTGCCAGCAGCTCCAACCCCGCACGATCTGGGGCCAACGTCCTGACTTTC	CASSSNPARSGANVLTF
14	TRBJ1-4	.	TRBV2	.	TGTGCCAACAGCAATGGGAGAGGAAATGAAAAACTGTTTTTT	CANSNGRGNEKLFF
13	TRBJ2-7	.	TRBV5-4	.	TGTGCCAGCAGCTTCTCAGGATCCTACGAGCAGTACTTC	CASSFSGSYEQYF
15	TRBJ2-1	.	TRBV2	.	TGTGCCAGCAGCTCTACGGGGGGCGAATTTAATGAGCAGTTCTTC	CASSSTGGEFNEQFF
16	TRBJ2-3	TRBD2	TRBV28	.	TGTGCCAGCAGTTCGCCCGGGAGCGGGAGGGCCGATACGCAGTATTTT	CASSSPGSGRADTQYF
15	TRBJ2-2	TRBD2	TRBV2	.	TGTGCCAGCATTGCTGTAGCGGGAGCGTCCGGGGAGCTGTTTTTT	CASIAVAGASGELFF
15	TRBJ2-7	.	TRBV7-2	.	TGTGCCAGCAGCTTAGTCGGCCAGGGAGCCTACGAGCAGTACTTC	CASSLVGQGAYEQYF
10	TRBJ2-7	.	TRBV2	.	TGTGCCAGCCAAATCTACGAGCAGTACTTC	CASQIYEQYF
15	TRBJ2-1	.	TRBV7-6	.	TGTGCCAGCAGCTTTCGGCTGAACGAGTACAATGAGCAGTTCTTC	CASSFRLNEYNEQFF
15	TRBJ2-7	TRBD1	TRBV5-8	.	TGTGCCAGCAGCTTCCGGGACAGGGGATCCTACGAGCAGTACTTC	CASSFRDRGSYEQYF